The 7 T cell receptor beta chains below were found in one sample sequenced in a study of cytomegalovirus exposure and HLA in healthy donors. The PCR had 60 Vbeta and 13 Jbeta primers. Only in-frame clones appear in the TCRdb table, and some are missing; sequencing was by immunoSEQ multiplex PCR. The sample contains under 250,000 clones, around 80% of which appear only once. Sequencing was done on a sample of PBMCs. The receptors come from a man over 45 in good health and CMV-seronegative.

This chain joins TRBV5-1 and TRBJ2-1; maybe TRBD1 (5 bases). Germline-derived CDR1 and CDR2 are SGHRS and YFSETQ. V lost 4 bases and J 9 bases, leaving 17 bases between the germline ends. There are 14 residues in the CDR3. The CDR3 is CASSQPRGKAEQFF. CDR3 sequence (DNA): TGCGCCAGCAGCCAACCTAGGGGAAAGGCTGAGCAGTTCTTC.

V usage is TRBV7-9 and J usage is TRBJ2-7, with TRBD1 identical over 9 bases. With 5 bases clipped from V and 5 bases from J, the junction kept 7 bases outside the gene matches. The CDR3 runs to 14 residues. Germline V gene lookup returns CDR1 SEHNR and CDR2 FQNEAQ (reference sequence). CDR3 nucleotides: TGTGCCAGCAGCCTGGGACAGGGCATGCACGAGCAGTACTTC. As protein: CASSLGQGMHEQYF.

The rearrangement joins TRBV5-1 to TRBJ2-1; weak D call: TRBD2 (5 bases). Trimming left V 0 bases short and J 7 bases short, with 8 bases between. The CDR3 length is 13 residues. Germline CDR1 SGHRS, CDR2 YFSETQ. Here the CDR3 DNA reads TGCGCCAGCAGCTTGGTCGGCGGGAATGAGCAGTTCTTC. This gives the protein CASSLVGGNEQFF.

J is TRBJ1-2 and V is TRBV11-1; TRBD1 agrees at 7 bases. This CDR3 spans 13 amino acids. J lost 8 bases, V lost 2 bases, and 5 bases had no gene match. The germline V gene encodes CDR1 SGHAT and CDR2 FQDESV (reference sequence). The CDR3 sequence is CASSLRGGGGYTF. CDR3 nucleotides: TGTGCCAGCAGCTTAAGAGGGGGCGGCGGCTACACCTTC.

J is TRBJ2-1 and V is TRBV18; D is undetermined. The CDR3 loop spans 14 amino acids. Trimming removed 6 bases at V and 2 bases at J, with 11 bases between. Germline V gene data show CDR1 as KGHSH and CDR2 as LQKENI. The CDR3, as DNA: TGTGCCAGCTCGCTAGTTTCCCCCTACAATGAGCAGTTCTTC. Translation: CASSLVSPYNEQFF.

The gene calls are TRBV6-6 and TRBJ2-1; tentatively, D is TRBD1 (6 bases). This CDR3 region has 14 residues. Trimming pared 6 bases from V and 3 bases from J, leaving 12 bases between. The germline V gene encodes CDR1 MNHNY and CDR2 SVGAGI (reference sequence). The CDR3 here is CASRGDNNYNEQFF. In DNA, the CDR3 is TGTGCCAGCAGGGGGGACAACAACTACAATGAGCAGTTCTTC.

The V and J genes are TRBV4-2 and TRBJ2-2; 7 bases match TRBD1. V dropped 1 base and J dropped 2; count of bases not matched to a gene: 10. This CDR3 contains 18 residues. Germline values: CDR1 LGHNA, CDR2 YNFKEQ. CDR3: CASSQGSPGQYNTGELFF. CDR3 sequence (DNA): TGTGCCAGCAGCCAAGGATCTCCGGGACAGTATAACACCGGGGAGCTGTTTTTT.